This T cell receptor beta chain was observed in a study of cytomegalovirus exposure and HLA in healthy donors (dated by TCRdb to 2016 to 2017). The study in broad terms: In an earlier analysis of 587 of the donors, 250 to 300 Gb of sequence data and 90 million to 120 million unique TCR beta sequences from 180 million or so T cells were reported. A later genetic analysis took genome-wide SNP genotypes for about three fifths of the 666 donors and used that subset as a discovery cohort. Besides the first cohort of approximately 670 subjects, a separate validation cohort made up of 120 or so different subjects was used. An early release covering roughly 640 HLA-typed donors comprised about 320 gigabases of sequencing data and around 80 million unique TCR sequences. Typing coverage varied by locus: about 620-640 donors for A, B, C, DRB1 and DQB1; roughly 560 for DQA1; 600 to 610 for DPA1; fewer than 480 for DPB1. To predict cytomegalovirus infection status, the study brought together high-throughput TCR immunosequencing, statistical association of individual TCRs with disease status, and machine learning. Roughly 5 DR-DQ haplotypes were treated as single units for association and clustering because of strong linkage in the cohort. An earlier analysis of several hundred of the donors used high-throughput TCR beta sequencing to judge whether each TCR beta V gene segment behaved as functional or pseudogenic. The study profiled the T cell repertoires of hundreds of subjects by immunosequencing and related them to cytomegalovirus serostatus. Alongside the repertoire data, information on donor age, sex, ethnicity and CMV serostatus was compiled. Class I and class II HLA loci were covered by the typing at four-digit resolution. A later analysis re-examined previously published TCR beta repertoires from about 670 donors and added high-resolution HLA genotyping to investigate patterns of TCR occurrence. The study was designed to test whether signatures of past pathogen exposure could be identified by cataloging public T cell receptors. Among about 400 genotyped donors of the cohort, an average of approximately 220,000 unique TCR beta nucleotide sequences was sequenced per donor, of which about 18% were non-productive. Among the roughly 400 genotyped donors, 75% to 90% belonged to the genetic ancestry cluster associated with self-reported Caucasian donors. Every repertoire in the discovery cohort had been generated on one and the same sequencing platform. In the later analysis, no new phenotypic data were used to find candidate immune exposures; instead, reliance was placed on TCR beta sequences and their occurrence across donors.

Details on this clone: The antigen it binds to is not known. The input lacks base qualities; no much larger clone sits a single base away.

Receptors were amplified or captured by the immunoSEQ multiplex PCR assay. The multiplex PCR relied on a mix of 60 forward primers for TCR Vbeta segments and 13 reverse primers for TCR Jbeta segments. The CDR3 region of rearranged TCR beta genes was amplified from genomic DNA by a multiplex PCR assay. Amplified TCR beta libraries were sequenced as 87-base-pair reads on the Illumina HiSeq System. As for how the authors treated the data: In a later analysis, about 80 million unique TCR beta chains were counted across the 650 to 700 repertoires, and approximately 11 million of these chains were shared by at least two donors. Raw reads were error-corrected and collapsed into unique sequences with a nearest-neighbor algorithm that merged closely related sequences to remove PCR and sequencing errors. Alignment of CDR3 sequences to IMGT reference sequences was used to assign V, D and J gene segments. For a sequence to be retained, a match of at least six nucleotides was required to both a V gene segment and a J gene segment. A rearrangement was called productive if the CDR3 had no stop codons and remained in frame with V and J, and every other rearrangement was called non-productive. Following IMGT convention, CDR3 was defined as the stretch from the second conserved V-encoded cysteine up to the conserved J-encoded phenylalanine. The earlier analysis of around 640 of the donors excluded sequences that lacked an unambiguous match to a single V gene segment. An earlier analysis of 450 to 650 of the donors called V segments functional above 56.7% productive rearrangements and segregating when the between-donor standard deviation exceeded 5%. A statistical classification framework was built to diagnose cytomegalovirus status from the catalog of TCR beta chain sequences. A later analysis assigned V and J genes by comparing TCR nucleotide sequences with IMGT/GENE-DB human TR gene sequences. Using the TCRdist pipeline, a later analysis assigned CDR3 sequences along with most-parsimonious VDJ recombination scenarios. In a later analysis, each TCR beta chain was defined by its CDR3 amino acid sequence together with its V-gene family, and reads lacking a unique V-gene family were excluded. As a way to deal with suspected cross-contamination and a sequencing artifact, a later analysis dropped hundreds of nucleotide sequences that were highly shared and had low generation probability. For each public chain, a later analysis derived a clonal expansion index from normalized ranks of inferred template counts within each repertoire. Generation probabilities in a later analysis came from a VDJ recombination model fitted to out-of-frame rearrangements, and those results were checked against IGoR. In a later analysis, hypergeometric tests were used to score TCR-TCR, TCR-HLA and TCR-CMV co-occurrence, with a repertoire-size bias correction applied to TCR pairs. False discovery rates were estimated in a later analysis by permuting HLA or CMV assignments 20 times. In a later analysis, co-occurring TCRs were grouped using DBSCAN, and TCRdist sequence similarity was added for clustering within HLA-allele-positive subsets. Co-occurrence clustering excluded repertoires with fewer than 30,000 or more than 120,000 public chains, plus five with anomalous nucleotide sharing. The table was pulled from immuneACCESS by TCRdb, which kept in-frame rearrangements only. Such tables lose some clones; where checked, under half of the loss comes from unresolved V genes, and the rest has no known cause. V, J and clone size derive from that table, while D and trimming were established from the DNA sequence. This sample comprises 150,000 to 200,000 clones, roughly four fifths of them detected only once. The leading ten clones occupy roughly 1.5% of the sample.

The cohort comprised around 690 healthy bone marrow donors. At the time of sampling, every cohort member was nominally healthy, though immune exposures that went unrecorded were likely present. The donor tested CMV seronegative and was one of the 352 seronegative cohort members. Every donor gave a peripheral blood sample, and the peripheral blood mononuclear cells from that sample were used for TCR beta sequencing. Genomic DNA extraction from the blood cell samples was performed with the Qiagen DNeasy Blood Extraction Kit. Study-level results and caveats: In vitro tests confirmed that a few of the cytomegalovirus-associated TCR beta chains recognize cytomegalovirus antigens. Because some donors lacked HLA typing at each locus, the association tests relied only on the typed subset. The study gave a list of 150 to 200 TCR beta chains associated with cytomegalovirus. In an earlier analysis of 587 of the donors, most TCR beta V segments appeared in productive rearrangements about 90% or about 30% of the time, broadly matching IMGT annotations. A cluster of highly shared sequence variants was judged likely to represent a technical artifact of the sequencing pipeline. When HLA alleles, especially DR and DQ, strongly co-occurred, attributing TCR associations to individual alleles was difficult. In a later analysis, the rate of TCR association differed among HLA loci, with DRB1 alleles having the most associated TCRs and HLA-C alleles having the fewest. Presence/absence analyses assumed roughly uniform sequencing depth across donors, an assumption that may not hold. A further reported finding was that TCR beta sequences accurately predicted the HLA-A and HLA-B alleles for most subjects in the first cohort. In a later analysis, most CMV-associated TCR beta chains were found to appear HLA-restricted, with HLA associations seemingly driven largely by CMV exposure. Correlated functional status among segregating V segments might reflect linkage disequilibrium, but an unknown experimental factor could not be ruled out. The earlier analysis of some 560 of the donors excluded approximately 17 rarely observed V segments, including chromosome 9 orphons, because counts were too low. In both the original and validation cohorts, the classifier was reported to diagnose cytomegalovirus status with high specificity and sensitivity. Immune exposure information for the cohort was limited to CMV serostatus. A later analysis found that HLA-associated TCR beta chains were more clonally expanded and had lower generation probabilities than equally common non-associated chains. This cohort had only TCR beta chains sequenced, and the lack of alpha or paired-chain data limited which features could be detected. A later genetic analysis reported fewer N-insertions in productive TCRs among donors in an Asian-associated ancestry cluster than the roughly 640-donor mean. Most TCR sequences were seen in very few donors, while some public TCRs were found in many individuals. A later analysis reported that several top co-occurrence clusters appeared linked to parvovirus B19, influenza, CMV and Epstein-Barr virus. In a later analysis, around 17,000 TCR beta sequences were associated with specific HLA alleles at a false discovery rate of 0.05. V-gene and J-gene trimming of TCR beta chains was associated with a missense DCLRE1C variant in a later genetic analysis, and the association was replicated in an independent cohort. According to the authors, the approach could potentially be generalized to other disease states and immunological phenotypes.

Material for sequencing was PBMCs. This TCR derives from a man in his forties in good health and CMV-seronegative.

The bases read TGTGCCAGCAGCCCGGGGGGGCCGCAAGAGACCCAGTACTTC. Its translation reads: CASSPGGPQETQYF. The chain is made from TRBV5-4 and TRBJ2-5; TRBD2 agrees with 8 junctional bases. Compared with germline, V lacks 4 bases and J lacks 2 bases; bases without a gene match: 4. The germline V gene (reference sequence) gives CDR1 as SGHNT and CDR2 as YYREEE. The CDR3 holds 14 amino acids from the cysteine to the phenylalanine. CDR3 DNA only is kept here, 42 bases in frame from base 1. The CDR3 plus the reference TRBV5-4 and TRBJ2-5 genes for the other parts give the full variable domain: ETGVTQSPTHLIKTRGQQVTLRCSSQSGHNTVSWYQQALGQGPQFIFQYYREEENGRGNFPPRFSGLQFPNYSSELNVNALELDDSALYLCASSPGGPQETQYFGPGTRLLVL.